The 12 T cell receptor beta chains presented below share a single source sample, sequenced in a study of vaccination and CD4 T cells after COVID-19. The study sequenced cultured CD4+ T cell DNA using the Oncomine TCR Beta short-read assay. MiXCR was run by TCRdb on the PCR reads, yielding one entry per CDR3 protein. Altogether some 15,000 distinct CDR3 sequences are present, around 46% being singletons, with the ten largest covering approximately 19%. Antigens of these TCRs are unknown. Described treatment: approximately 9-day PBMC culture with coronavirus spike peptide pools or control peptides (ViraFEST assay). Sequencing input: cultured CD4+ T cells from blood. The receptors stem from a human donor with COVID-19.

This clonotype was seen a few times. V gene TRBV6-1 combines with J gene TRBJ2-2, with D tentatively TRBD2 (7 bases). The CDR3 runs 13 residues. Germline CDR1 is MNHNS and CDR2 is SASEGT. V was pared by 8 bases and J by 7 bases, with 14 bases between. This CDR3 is CASSSGGVGELFF. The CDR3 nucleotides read TGTGCCAGCTCGTCGGGGGGCGTCGGGGAGCTGTTTTTT.

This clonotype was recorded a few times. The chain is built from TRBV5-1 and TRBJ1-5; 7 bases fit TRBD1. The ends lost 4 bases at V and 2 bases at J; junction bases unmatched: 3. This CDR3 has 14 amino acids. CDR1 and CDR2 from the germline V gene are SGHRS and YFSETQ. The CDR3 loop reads CASSDGQGNQPQHF. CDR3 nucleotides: TGCGCCAGCAGCGACGGACAGGGCAATCAGCCCCAGCATTTT.

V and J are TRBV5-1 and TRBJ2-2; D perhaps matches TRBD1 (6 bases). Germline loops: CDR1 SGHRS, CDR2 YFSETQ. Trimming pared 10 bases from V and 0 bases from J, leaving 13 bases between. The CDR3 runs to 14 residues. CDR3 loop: CACQQGANTGELFF. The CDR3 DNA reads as TGCGCCTGCCAACAGGGCGCGAACACCGGGGAGCTGTTTTTT. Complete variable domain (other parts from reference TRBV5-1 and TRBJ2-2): KAGVTQTPRYLIKTRGQQVTLSCSPISGHRSVSWYQQTPGQGLQFLFEYFSETQRNKGNFPGRFSGRQFSNSRSEMNVSTLELGDSALYLCACQQGANTGELFFGEGSRLTVL.

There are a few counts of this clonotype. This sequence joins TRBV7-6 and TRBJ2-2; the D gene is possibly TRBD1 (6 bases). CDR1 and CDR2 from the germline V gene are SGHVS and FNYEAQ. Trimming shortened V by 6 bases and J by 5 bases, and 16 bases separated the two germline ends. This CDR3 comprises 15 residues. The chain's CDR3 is CASSSQSGVTGELFF. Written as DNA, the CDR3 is TGTGCCAGCAGTTCCCAGTCAGGGGTAACCGGGGAGCTGTTTTTT.

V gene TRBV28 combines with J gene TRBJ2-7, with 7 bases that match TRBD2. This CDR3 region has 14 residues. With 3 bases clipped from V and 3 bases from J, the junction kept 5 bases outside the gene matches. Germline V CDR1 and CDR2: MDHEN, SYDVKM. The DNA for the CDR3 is TGTGCCAGCAGTTTGCCTAGCGGATTCTACGAGCAGTACTTC. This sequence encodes CASSLPSGFYEQYF.

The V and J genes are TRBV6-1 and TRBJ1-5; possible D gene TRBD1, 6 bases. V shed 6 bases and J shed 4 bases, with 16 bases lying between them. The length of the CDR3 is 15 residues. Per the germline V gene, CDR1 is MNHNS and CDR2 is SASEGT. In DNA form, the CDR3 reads TGTGCCAGCAGCAACGGAGGGGGTCGGAATCAGCCCCAGCATTTT. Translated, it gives CASSNGGGRNQPQHF.

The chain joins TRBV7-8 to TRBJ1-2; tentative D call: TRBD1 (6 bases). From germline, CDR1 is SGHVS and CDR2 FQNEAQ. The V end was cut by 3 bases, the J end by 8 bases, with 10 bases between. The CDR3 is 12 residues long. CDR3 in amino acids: CASSLSGGGYTF. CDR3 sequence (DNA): TGTGCCAGCAGCTTGTCCGGGGGCGGCTACACCTTC.

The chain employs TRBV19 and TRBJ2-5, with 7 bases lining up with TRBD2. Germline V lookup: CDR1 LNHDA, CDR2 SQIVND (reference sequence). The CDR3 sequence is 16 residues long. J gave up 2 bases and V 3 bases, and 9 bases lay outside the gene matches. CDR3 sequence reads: CASSIQASGPQETQYF. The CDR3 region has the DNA TGTGCCAGTAGTATCCAGGCTAGCGGACCACAAGAGACCCAGTACTTC. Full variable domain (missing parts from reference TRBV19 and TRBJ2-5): DGGITQSPKYLFRKEGQNVTLSCEQNLNHDAMYWYRQDPGQGLRLIYYSQIVNDFQKGDIAEGYSVSREKKESFPLTVTSAQKNPTAFYLCASSIQASGPQETQYFGPGTRLLVL.

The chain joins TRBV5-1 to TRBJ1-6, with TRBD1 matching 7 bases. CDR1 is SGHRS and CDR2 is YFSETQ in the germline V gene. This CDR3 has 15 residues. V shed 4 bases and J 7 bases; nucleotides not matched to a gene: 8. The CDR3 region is CASSPGTENNSPLHF. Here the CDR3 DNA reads TGCGCCAGCAGCCCTGGGACAGAAAACAATTCACCCCTCCACTTT.

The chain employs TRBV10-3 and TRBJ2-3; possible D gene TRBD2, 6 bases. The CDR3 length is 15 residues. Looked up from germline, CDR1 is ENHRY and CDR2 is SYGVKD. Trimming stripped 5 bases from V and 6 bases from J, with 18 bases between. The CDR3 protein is CAISSGTYRSDTQYF. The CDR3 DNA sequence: TGTGCCATCAGTTCCGGGACTTATCGTTCGGATACGCAGTATTTT.

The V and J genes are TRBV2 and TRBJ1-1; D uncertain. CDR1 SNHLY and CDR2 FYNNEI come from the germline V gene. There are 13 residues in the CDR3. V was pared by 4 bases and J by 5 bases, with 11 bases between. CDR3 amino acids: CASSAGVRTEAFF. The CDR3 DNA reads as TGTGCCAGCAGTGCCGGGGTTCGGACTGAAGCTTTCTTT.

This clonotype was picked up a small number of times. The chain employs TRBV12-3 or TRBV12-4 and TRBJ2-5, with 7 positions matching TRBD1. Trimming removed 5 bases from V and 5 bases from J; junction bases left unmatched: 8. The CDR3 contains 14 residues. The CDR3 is CASSPRQGIETQYF. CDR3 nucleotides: TGTGCCAGCAGTCCGCGACAGGGTATCGAGACCCAGTACTTC.